This TCR beta chain was obtained from a study of blood T cells in healthy people across ages. Across the whole study: Per two T cells, about one barcoded beta molecule was captured through template switching.

The study's findings and limits: Strong correlation linked observed beta diversity and percent naive T cells.

A second PCR, run for about 6 to 11 cycles, used a sample-barcoded 5' primer plus a J-beta primer mix. TCRdb re-analysed the 5' RACE reads in MiXCR, keeping a single row per CDR3 protein. The data contain 850,000 to 1,000,000 distinct CDR3 sequences, about 53% of them singletons. Germline CDR1 and CDR2: LGHDT and YNNKEL (reference sequence). This CDR3 has 16 amino acids. As concerns this clonotype: Its cognate antigen is unknown. The junction differs from germline at one of its ends, possibly a read error.

The TCR comes from a woman between 55 and 75 years old in good health. The sample comprised blood. This chain joins TRBV3-1 and TRBJ2-5, with a weak D call TRBD2 (6 bases). CDR3 amino acids: CASCQDRGTPRGTQYF. In DNA, the CDR3 is TGTGCCAGCTGCCAAGATCGGGGGACTCCTCGTGGGACCCAGTACTTC.